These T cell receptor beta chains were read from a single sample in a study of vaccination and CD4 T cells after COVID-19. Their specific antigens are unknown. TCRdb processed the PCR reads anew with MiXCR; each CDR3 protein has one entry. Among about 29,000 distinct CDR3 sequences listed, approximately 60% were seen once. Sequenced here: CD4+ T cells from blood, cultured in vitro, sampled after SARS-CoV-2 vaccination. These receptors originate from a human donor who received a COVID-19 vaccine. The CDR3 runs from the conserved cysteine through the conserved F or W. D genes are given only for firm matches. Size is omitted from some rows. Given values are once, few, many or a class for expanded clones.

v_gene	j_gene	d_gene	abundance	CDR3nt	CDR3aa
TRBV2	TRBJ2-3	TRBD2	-	TGTGCCAGCAGTGAACCAGCGGGGGGAACAGATACGCAGTATTTT	CASSEPAGGTDTQYF
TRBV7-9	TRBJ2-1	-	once	TGTGCCAGCAGCTTACCCTCCTCTAGTGAGCAGTTCTTC	CASSLPSSSEQFF
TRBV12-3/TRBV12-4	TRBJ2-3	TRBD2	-	TGTGCCAGCAGTTCCCTAAGCGGGGGAAGCACAGATACGCAGTATTTT	CASSSLSGGSTDTQYF
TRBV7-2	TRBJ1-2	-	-	TGTGCCAGCAGCTTAGTGTTACGACGGTCTAACTATGGCTACACCTTC	CASSLVLRRSNYGYTF
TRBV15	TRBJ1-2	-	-	TGTGCCACCAGCAGAGATCAGGGGACCTATGGCTACACCTTC	CATSRDQGTYGYTF
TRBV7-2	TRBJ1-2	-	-	TGTGCCAGCAGCTTTTCCGCGGGGGTTGATGGCTACACCTTC	CASSFSAGVDGYTF
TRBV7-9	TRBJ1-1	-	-	TGTGCCAGCAGCCCCGGTCTGGCAGCATACACTGAAGCTTTCTTT	CASSPGLAAYTEAFF
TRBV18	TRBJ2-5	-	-	TGTGCCAGCTCACCAGAGGAGGGCCTACAAGAGACCCAGTACTTC	CASSPEEGLQETQYF
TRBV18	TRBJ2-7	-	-	TGTGCCAGCTCAGAGGGGTCTGGAAGCTCCTACGAGCAGTACTTC	CASSEGSGSSYEQYF
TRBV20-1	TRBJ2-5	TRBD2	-	TGCAGTGCTAGAGGGACTAGCGGGGACGAGACCCAGTACTTC	CSARGTSGDETQYF
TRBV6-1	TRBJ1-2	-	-	TGTGCCAGTCTGACCGGGACCGCAGGGAACTATGGCTACACCTTC	CASLTGTAGNYGYTF
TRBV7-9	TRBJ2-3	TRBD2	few	TGTGCCAGCAGCCCCCGACTAGCGGGGGGTGGAGATACGCAGTATTTT	CASSPRLAGGGDTQYF
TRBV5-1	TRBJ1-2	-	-	TGCGCCAGCAGCGGTGACGGGACTCTCTATGGCTACACCTTC	CASSGDGTLYGYTF
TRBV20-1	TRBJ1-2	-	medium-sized	TGCAGTGCTAAGGACTGGGCTGGCTATGGCTACACCTTC	CSAKDWAGYGYTF
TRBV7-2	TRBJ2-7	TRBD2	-	TGTGCCAGCAGCTTATCACTAGCGGGGGACTACGAGCAGTACTTC	CASSLSLAGDYEQYF
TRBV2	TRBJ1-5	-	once	TGTGCCAGCGGGTTTGAGGTTGATCAGCCCCAGCATTTT	CASGFEVDQPQHF
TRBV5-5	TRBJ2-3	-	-	TGTGCCAGCAGCTCCATCTCGGATACGCAGTATTTT	CASSSISDTQYF
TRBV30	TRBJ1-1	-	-	TGTGCCTGGAATTCACAGACTGGCGCCCACGCTTTCTTT	CAWNSQTGAHAFF
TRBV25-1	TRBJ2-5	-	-	TGTGCCAGCATTGGATTTGAGACCCAGTACTTC	CASIGFETQYF
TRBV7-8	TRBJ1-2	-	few	TGTGCCAGCAGCGCCAGGGGACGCGGGTATGGCTACACCTTC	CASSARGRGYGYTF
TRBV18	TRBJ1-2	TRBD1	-	TGTGCCAGCTCACCAGGGACAGGGAACTATGGCTACACCTTC	CASSPGTGNYGYTF
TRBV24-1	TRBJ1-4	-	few	TGTGCCACCAGTGACCCTGACAGATTAACTAATGAAAAACTGTTTTTT	CATSDPDRLTNEKLFF
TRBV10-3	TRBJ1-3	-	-	TGTGCCATCAGGGGCGTGGGCAACTCTGGAAACACCATATATTTT	CAIRGVGNSGNTIYF
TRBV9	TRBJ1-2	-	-	TGTGCCAGCAGCCCTGCCGGGGGAAAGTACGGCTACACCTTC	CASSPAGGKYGYTF
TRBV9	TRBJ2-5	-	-	TGTGCCAGCAGCGTAGATGGACTCACAGGGGAGACCCAGTACTTC	CASSVDGLTGETQYF
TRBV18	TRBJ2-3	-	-	TGTGCCAGCTCACCGAGTAGAATTAGCGCTAGCACAGATACGCAGTATTTT	CASSPSRISASTDTQYF
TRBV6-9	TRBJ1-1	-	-	TGTGCCAGCCCCTGGACAGTTGAAGCTTTCTTT	CASPWTVEAFF
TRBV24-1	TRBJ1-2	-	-	TGTGCCACCAGTGGTCCAGGGTCCCACTATGGCTACACCTTC	CATSGPGSHYGYTF
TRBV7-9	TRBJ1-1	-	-	TGTGCCAGCCAACAGAAGACTGAAGCTTTCTTT	CASQQKTEAFF
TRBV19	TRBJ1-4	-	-	TGTGCCAGTAGTATAGCAGGGACGCCGAGAGGTGAAAAACTGTTTTTT	CASSIAGTPRGEKLFF
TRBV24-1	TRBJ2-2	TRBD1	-	TGTGCCACCAGTGTCTTCCTGTCGGGACAGGGTTACGGGGAGCTGTTTTTT	CATSVFLSGQGYGELFF
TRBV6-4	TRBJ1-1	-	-	TGTGCCAGCAGTGACGGGGCGAGCACTGAAGCTTTCTTT	CASSDGASTEAFF
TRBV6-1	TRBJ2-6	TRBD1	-	TGTGCCAGCAGCCGAAAACGCGTCCAGGGGGCTGGGGCCAACGTCCTGACTTTC	CASSRKRVQGAGANVLTF
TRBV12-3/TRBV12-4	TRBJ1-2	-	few	TGTGCCAGCAGTCGCTCCGGGCCGTACTATGGCTACACCTTC	CASSRSGPYYGYTF
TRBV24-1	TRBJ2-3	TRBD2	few	TGTGCCACCAGTGATCCTAGCGGGGGGGTACAAGATACGCAGTATTTT	CATSDPSGGVQDTQYF
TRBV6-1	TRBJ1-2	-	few	TGTGCCAGCAGGAAGGACGGGATTAACTATGGCTACACCTTC	CASRKDGINYGYTF
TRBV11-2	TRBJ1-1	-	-	TGTGCCAGCAGCCTCAGGGGCGCGACTTCGAACACTGAAGCTTTCTTT	CASSLRGATSNTEAFF
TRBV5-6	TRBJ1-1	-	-	TGTGCCAGCAGCTTGGCCGTGACAGTGATGTTGAACACTGAAGCTTTCTTT	CASSLAVTVMLNTEAFF
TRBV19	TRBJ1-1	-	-	TGTGCCAGTAGTATCGGAGGTGGGGACACTGAAGCTTTCTTT	CASSIGGGDTEAFF
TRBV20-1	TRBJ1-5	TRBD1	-	TGCAGTGCTAGAGGGGACAGGGGGTACGGGGATCAGCCCCAGCATTTT	CSARGDRGYGDQPQHF
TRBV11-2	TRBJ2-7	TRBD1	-	TGTGCCAGCAGCTTATCGGGACAGTACTACGAGCAGTACTTC	CASSLSGQYYEQYF
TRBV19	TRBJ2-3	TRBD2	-	TGTGCCAGTAGTATAATCAGCCAGCGGGGGTCCTTTAGCACAGATACGCAGTATTTT	CASSIISQRGSFSTDTQYF
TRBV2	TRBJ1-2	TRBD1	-	TGTGCCAGCGGACAGGGTTCTCCTCATGGCTACACCTTC	CASGQGSPHGYTF
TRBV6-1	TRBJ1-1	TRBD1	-	TGTGCCAGCATCTTTGACAGGGCGAACACTGAAGCTTTCTTT	CASIFDRANTEAFF
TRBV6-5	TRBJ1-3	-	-	TGTGCCAGCAGTTACGCAGGGAGTGGAAACACCATATATTTT	CASSYAGSGNTIYF
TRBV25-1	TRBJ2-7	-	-	TGTGCCAGCAGTGGTAATTTGATTTCGGTGGGAGAGCAGTACTTC	CASSGNLISVGEQYF
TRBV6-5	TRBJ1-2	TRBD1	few	TGTGCCAGCAGTTACGGACAGGTGTATGGCTACACCTTC	CASSYGQVYGYTF
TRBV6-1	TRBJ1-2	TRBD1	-	TGTGCCAGCAGTCCCCCCCAAACAGGGGGCATCGGCTACACCTTC	CASSPPQTGGIGYTF
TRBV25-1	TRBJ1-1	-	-	TGTGCCAGCAGTGGCACGGATCTATTGAACACTGAAGCTTTCTTT	CASSGTDLLNTEAFF
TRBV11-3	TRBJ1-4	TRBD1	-	TGTGCCAGCAGCTTCGACAGGGGAAATGAAAAACTGTTTTTT	CASSFDRGNEKLFF
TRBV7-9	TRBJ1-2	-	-	TGTGCCAGCAGCCGTTCAGGGGAGGGACTCTATGGCTACACCTTC	CASSRSGEGLYGYTF
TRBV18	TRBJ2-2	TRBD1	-	TGTGCCAGCTCACTGGGACAGGGGTTTACCACCGGGGAGCTGTTTTTT	CASSLGQGFTTGELFF
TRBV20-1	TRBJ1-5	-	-	TGCAGTGCCCAAACTAGCAATCAGCCCCAGCATTTT	CSAQTSNQPQHF
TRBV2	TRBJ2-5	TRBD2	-	TGTGCCAGCAGCATCGCTAGCGGGGGGGGAGGGACCCAGTACTTC	CASSIASGGGGTQYF
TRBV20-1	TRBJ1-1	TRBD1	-	TGCAGTGCTCCCGACAGGGTAGTGGCTTTCTTT	CSAPDRVVAFF
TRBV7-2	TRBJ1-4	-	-	TGTGCCAGCAGCCTCGCGGGGGACGGCGAAAAACTGTTTTTT	CASSLAGDGEKLFF
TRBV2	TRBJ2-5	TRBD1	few	TGTGCCAGCAGTGGGGACAGCCAAGAGACCCAGTACTTC	CASSGDSQETQYF
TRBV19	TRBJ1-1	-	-	TGTGCCAGTAGTCTCTTGACAGTAAACACTGAAGCTTTCTTT	CASSLLTVNTEAFF
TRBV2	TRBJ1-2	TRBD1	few	TGTGCCAGCAGTGCTACAGGGGACTATGGCTACACCTTC	CASSATGDYGYTF
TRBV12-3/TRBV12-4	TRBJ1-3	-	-	TGTGCCAGCAGTTACCGGGAAGGCAAGAGCACCATATATTTT	CASSYREGKSTIYF